These 24 T cell receptor beta chains were all obtained from the same sample, sequenced in a study of T cell responses to AZD1222 COVID-19 vaccine. The data were produced by immunoSEQ multiplex PCR, yet TCRdb's version contains in-frame clones alone and is incomplete. The profile shows fewer than 200,000 clones, approximately 92% of them singletons. Sequencing used peripheral blood, obtained on day 0 of AZD1222 vaccination. All receptors derive from an adult in good health.

The chain joins TRBV7-3 to TRBJ2-1, with 12 bases that match TRBD2. Germline V gene sequence: CDR1 SGHTA, CDR2 FQGTGA. This CDR3 is 18 amino acids long. Trimming took 1 base from V and 7 from J; bases not matched to a gene: 11. CDR3 in DNA: TGTGCCAGCAGCTTAAATCCCCCTAGCGGGGGGGCTCGGAATGAGCAGTTCTTC. Translating it yields CASSLNPPSGGARNEQFF. Full variable domain (remainder filled in from reference TRBV7-3 and TRBJ2-1): GAGVSQTPSNKVTEKGKYVELRCDPISGHTALYWYRQSLGQGPEFLIYFQGTGAADDSGLPNDRFFAVRPEGSVSTLKIQRTERGDSAVYLCASSLNPPSGGARNEQFFGPGTRLTVL.

The chain couples TRBV5-5 to TRBJ2-7, with 8 bases fitting TRBD1. The junction had 9 bases not matched to a gene; V was cut back by 3 bases and J by 4 bases. The CDR3 length is 15 residues. Germline V lookup: CDR1 SGHKS, CDR2 YYEKEE (reference sequence). CDR3 loop: CASSSGGQEGYEQYF. The CDR3 coding sequence is TGTGCCAGCAGCTCCGGGGGACAGGAGGGTTACGAGCAGTACTTC. The entire variable domain, with the rest obtained from reference TRBV5-5 and TRBJ2-7, is as follows: DAGVTQSPTHLIKTRGQQVTLRCSPISGHKSVSWYQQVLGQGPQFIFQYYEKEERGRGNFPDRFSARQFPNYSSELNVNALLLGDSALYLCASSSGGQEGYEQYFGPGTRLTVT.

The chain employs TRBV5-6 and TRBJ1-2, with TRBD1 identical over 9 bases. The V gene end was trimmed by 4 bases and the J gene end by 6 bases; junction bases not matched to a gene: 4. The length of the CDR3 is 13 residues. Germline CDR1 reads SGHDT; CDR2 reads YYEEEE. CDR3 loop: CASSVRQGDGYTF. The CDR3 DNA sequence: TGTGCCAGCAGCGTAAGACAGGGGGATGGCTACACCTTC.

V gene TRBV5-5 combines with J gene TRBJ1-3; a possible D gene is TRBD1 (5 bases). Trimming left V 4 bases short and J 4 bases short, with 15 bases between. The CDR3 totals 15 residues. CDR1 SGHKS and CDR2 YYEKEE come from the germline V gene (reference sequence). The CDR3 reads CASSQVGGSGNTIYF. DNA for the CDR3: TGTGCCAGCAGCCAGGTGGGGGGTTCCGGAAACACCATATATTTT.

The chain combines TRBV6-5 with TRBJ1-6, with 9 nucleotides matching TRBD1. Germline V gene sequence: CDR1 MNHEY, CDR2 SVGAGI. The CDR3 contains 15 residues. The J segment lost 5 bases and the V segment lost 8 bases, leaving 7 bases of the junction unmatched. The CDR3 here is CASGRRDRDNSPLHF. The CDR3 DNA reads as TGTGCCAGCGGGAGGAGGGACAGGGATAATTCACCCCTCCACTTT.

The rearrangement uses TRBV4-3 and TRBJ1-2; 8 bases map to TRBD1. The CDR3 totals 16 residues. V was pared by 0 bases and J by 5 bases, with 8 bases of the junction left unmatched. The germline CDR1 and CDR2 sequences are LGHNA and YSLEER. CDR3 protein: CASSQDNYRGSYGYTF. DNA of the CDR3: TGCGCCAGCAGCCAAGATAATTACAGGGGGTCGTATGGCTACACCTTC.

The gene calls are TRBV5-1 and TRBJ1-1; D might be TRBD1 (5 bases). Looked up from germline, CDR1 is SGHRS and CDR2 is YFSETQ. CDR3 size: 16 residues. V shed 3 bases and J shed 1 base, with 16 bases lying between them. CDR3 residues: CASSSHPGRRNTEAFF. The CDR3 nucleotides read TGCGCCAGCAGCTCGCATCCGGGACGCCGGAACACTGAAGCTTTCTTT.

The chain couples TRBV12-3 or TRBV12-4 to TRBJ1-5; D unresolved. The CDR3 spans 13 residues. The V and J ends lost 5 bases and 4 bases respectively, with 9 bases between them. CDR3 sequence reads: CASSTEQNQPQHF. In nucleotides, the CDR3 is TGTGCCAGCAGTACAGAACAGAATCAGCCCCAGCATTTT.

Details on this clone: This specimen includes other DNA sequences encoding the same CDR3. The chain combines TRBV13 with TRBJ1-6; no reliable D call. The ends were cut back, 3 bases at V and 0 bases at J, with 9 bases in the middle. The CDR3 consists of 16 residues. Per germline, CDR1 PRHDT and CDR2 FYEKMQ (reference sequence). The CDR3 bases are TGTGCCAGCAGCTTTCGGGGAAGCTCCTATAATTCACCCCTCCACTTT. The encoded protein is CASSFRGSSYNSPLHF.

The rearrangement links TRBV2 to TRBJ1-6, with 9 bases lining up with TRBD1. This CDR3 spans 13 amino acids. With V trimmed by 9 bases and J by 8 bases, 5 bases remained unmatched. CDR1 SNHLY and CDR2 FYNNEI come from the germline V gene. The CDR3 region is CAREDRGDSPLHF. CDR3 sequence (DNA): TGTGCCAGAGAGGACAGGGGTGATTCACCCCTCCACTTT.

The rearrangement uses TRBV9 and TRBJ1-1; D possibly corresponds to TRBD1 (5 bases). There are 16 residues in the CDR3. Germline V gene lookup returns CDR1 SGDLS and CDR2 YYNGEE. V was trimmed by 2 bases and J by 1 base, leaving 15 bases between them. The CDR3 bases are TGTGCCAGCAGCGTTAATCGGGCCGGGGGGAACACTGAAGCTTTCTTT. It encodes CASSVNRAGGNTEAFF.

The rearrangement joins TRBV6-1 to TRBJ1-2; possibly TRBD1 for D (5 bases). Germline loops: CDR1 MNHNS, CDR2 SASEGT. The CDR3 covers 14 residues. Trimming cost V 2 bases and J 6 bases, with 13 bases left between them. The CDR3 reads CASSEPRLGDGYTF. DNA for the CDR3: TGTGCCAGCAGTGAACCGCGTTTGGGGGATGGCTACACCTTC.

The chain joins TRBV5-5 to TRBJ1-4; no firm D call. The CDR3 has 16 amino acids. The V end lost 2 bases, the J end lost 3 bases, and 14 bases lay between the germline ends. The germline V gene encodes CDR1 SGHKS and CDR2 YYEKEE (reference sequence). The chain's CDR3 is CASSFWKGSPNEKLFF. The CDR3 DNA follows: TGTGCCAGCAGCTTTTGGAAGGGTTCCCCTAATGAAAAACTGTTTTTT.

The chain employs TRBV7-6 and TRBJ2-7, with 9 positions matching TRBD1. V lost 5 bases to trimming and J lost 6 bases; unmatched junction nucleotides: 11. This CDR3 contains 15 residues. Germline loops: CDR1 SGHVS, CDR2 FNYEAQ. The CDR3 DNA follows: TGTGCCAGCAGCCTTACCCCGGGACAGGGAGTCGAGCAGTACTTC. It yields the protein CASSLTPGQGVEQYF. Drawing the rest from reference TRBV7-6 and TRBJ2-7, the complete variable domain is GAGVSQSPRYKVTKRGQDVALRCDPISGHVSLYWYRQALGQGPEFLTYFNYEAQQDKSGLPNDRFSAERPEGSISTLTIQRTEQRDSAMYRCASSLTPGQGVEQYFGPGTRLTVT.

The J gene is TRBJ1-1, the V gene TRBV29-1; weak D call: TRBD1 (5 bases). Germline V gene sequence: CDR1 SQVTM, CDR2 ANQGSEA. The V gene lost 6 bases and the J gene lost 6 bases, with 20 bases spanning the gap. CDR3 size: 14 residues. The CDR3 spells CSVGVGTRRAEAFF. The CDR3 DNA sequence: TGCAGCGTAGGGGTTGGGACCCGGAGGGCTGAAGCTTTCTTT.

A single count supports this clone. This chain uses TRBV28 with TRBJ1-1, with D possibly matching TRBD1 (5 bases). The CDR3 length is 14 residues. CDR1 is MDHEN, CDR2 SYDVKM, per germline. The germline V and J ends were trimmed by 7 bases and 9 bases, with 21 bases remaining between them. The CDR3 nucleotides read TGTGCCAGCACCTTTGGGGGGACCCCGGGGCAAGCTTTCTTT. It translates to CASTFGGTPGQAFF.

The chain combines TRBV6-4 with TRBJ1-5; the D gene is possibly TRBD1 (5 bases). Per the germline V gene, CDR1 is MRHNA and CDR2 is SNTAGT. The CDR3 extends over 13 amino acids. Trimming pared 1 base from V and 11 bases from J, leaving 12 bases between. The CDR3 DNA reads TGTGCCAGCAGTGACTTACCAGGGACGGCCCAGCATTTT. This translates into CASSDLPGTAQHF.

V and J are TRBV7-2 and TRBJ2-2, with 7 bases identical to TRBD1. Looked up from germline, CDR1 is SGHTA and CDR2 is FQGNSA. V dropped 4 bases and J dropped 3; count of bases not matched to a gene: 5. The CDR3 runs to 15 residues. CDR3 nucleotides: TGTGCCAGCAGCTCTTACAGGGGCGACACCGGGGAGCTGTTTTTT. This gives the protein CASSSYRGDTGELFF.

The J gene is TRBJ1-2, the V gene TRBV4-1, with 10 positions matching TRBD1. Germline-derived CDR1 and CDR2 are MGHRA and YSYEKL. The CDR3 runs 16 residues. Germline trimming cut 1 base from V and 1 base from J; bases unmatched to any gene: 3. The CDR3 sequence: CASSQAGQGSNYGYTF. As DNA, the CDR3 is TGCGCCAGCAGCCAAGCGGGACAGGGGAGTAACTATGGCTACACCTTC.

This chain uses TRBV9 with TRBJ2-7; D assignment may be TRBD1 or TRBD2 (5 bases each). The germline gives CDR1 SGDLS, CDR2 YYNGEE. The V gene lost 0 bases and the J gene lost 4 bases, with 14 bases spanning the gap. This CDR3 contains 15 residues. The CDR3 DNA reads TGTGCCAGCAGCGTAGCTGGGCAGGGACGGTACGAGCAGTACTTC. It encodes CASSVAGQGRYEQYF. The complete variable domain, with remaining parts taken from reference TRBV9 and TRBJ2-7, reads DSGVTQTPKHLITATGQRVTLRCSPRSGDLSVYWYQQSLDQGLQFLIQYYNGEERAKGNILERFSAQQFPDLHSELNLSSLELGDSALYFCASSVAGQGRYEQYFGPGTRLTVT.

This clone has a single count. This sequence joins TRBV12-3 or TRBV12-4 and TRBJ1-2; D is unresolved. V was cut by 5 bases and J by 4 bases, with 11 bases left in between. The CDR3 covers 13 residues. In nucleotides, the CDR3 is TGTGCCAGCAGTCCGCGGCGGAGCTATGGCTACACCTTC. Translated, it gives CASSPRRSYGYTF.

The genes are TRBV5-1 and TRBJ2-7; 11 bases are shared with TRBD2. J gave up 0 bases and V 4 bases, and 12 bases lay outside the gene matches. Looked up from germline, CDR1 is SGHRS and CDR2 is YFSETQ. The CDR3 consists of 18 residues. The CDR3 DNA reads as TGCGCCAGCAGCCTTACTGGGACTAGCGGCCCGAGCTCCTACGAGCAGTACTTC. As protein: CASSLTGTSGPSSYEQYF. Complete variable domain (other parts from reference TRBV5-1 and TRBJ2-7): KAGVTQTPRYLIKTRGQQVTLSCSPISGHRSVSWYQQTPGQGLQFLFEYFSETQRNKGNFPGRFSGRQFSNSRSEMNVSTLELGDSALYLCASSLTGTSGPSSYEQYFGPGTRLTVT.

The chain is built from TRBV5-1 and TRBJ2-3; D remains unclear. This CDR3 has 14 amino acids. Trimming took 4 bases from V and 4 from J, leaving 13 bases between them. CDR1 is SGHRS, CDR2 YFSETQ, per germline. The DNA for the CDR3 is TGCGCCAGCAGCCCCACGTCCGACGCAGATACGCAGTATTTT. Protein sequence: CASSPTSDADTQYF.

The chain has TRBV7-2 and TRBJ1-2, with D possibly TRBD1 on 5 matching bases. Looked up from germline, CDR1 is SGHTA and CDR2 is FQGNSA. V was clipped by 5 bases and J by 2 bases, with 15 bases between them. This CDR3 contains 15 residues. The CDR3 protein is CASSTQATENYGYTF. CDR3 coding DNA: TGTGCCAGCAGCACTCAAGCGACAGAGAACTATGGCTACACCTTC. Combining the CDR3 with reference TRBV7-2 and TRBJ1-2 gives the whole variable domain GAGVSQSPSNKVTEKGKDVELRCDPISGHTALYWYRQSLGQGLEFLIYFQGNSAPDKSGLPSDRFSAERTGGSVSTLTIQRTQQEDSAVYLCASSTQATENYGYTFGSGTRLTVV.